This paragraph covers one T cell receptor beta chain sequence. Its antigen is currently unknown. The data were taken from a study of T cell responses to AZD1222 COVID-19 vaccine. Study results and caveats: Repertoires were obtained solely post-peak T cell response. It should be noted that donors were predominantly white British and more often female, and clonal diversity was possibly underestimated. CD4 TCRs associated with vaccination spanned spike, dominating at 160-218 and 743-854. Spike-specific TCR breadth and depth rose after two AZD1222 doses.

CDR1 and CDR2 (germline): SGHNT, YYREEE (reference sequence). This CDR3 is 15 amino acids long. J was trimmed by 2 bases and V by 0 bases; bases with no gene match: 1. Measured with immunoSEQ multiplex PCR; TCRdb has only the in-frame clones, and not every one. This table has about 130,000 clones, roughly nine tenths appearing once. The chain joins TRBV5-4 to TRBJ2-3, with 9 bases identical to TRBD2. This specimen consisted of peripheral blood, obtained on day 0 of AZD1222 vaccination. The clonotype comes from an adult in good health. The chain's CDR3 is CASSLGTSDTDTQYF. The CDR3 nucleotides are TGTGCCAGCAGCTTGGGGACTAGCGACACAGATACGCAGTATTTT.